This T cell receptor (beta chain) was profiled in a study of T cell responses to AZD1222 COVID-19 vaccine. The CDR3 loop spans 14 amino acids. From germline, CDR1 is MDHEN and CDR2 SYDVKM. V lost 2 bases, J lost 6 bases, and 10 bases lay in between. Study-wide results and limits: Mapped onto spike, vaccine-associated CD4 TCRs spanned it and were dominant at 160-218 and 743-854. Donors were chiefly white British, with a greater number of females, and clonal diversity was perhaps underestimated. As reported, nearly half of all spike-specific TCRs target variant regions that are unmutated. Two doses of AZD1222 preceded a rise in Spike-specific TCR breadth and depth.

This clone has only one observation. Its antigen remains unidentified. Generated by immunoSEQ multiplex PCR, the TCRdb table keeps only in-frame clones and is missing some. The table shows around 140,000 clones, with 80% to 95% occurring only once. The clonotype comes from an adult in good health. The input for sequencing was peripheral blood, taken on day 0 of AZD1222 vaccination. V is TRBV28 and J is TRBJ2-2; D ambiguous. CDR3 amino acids: CASSLAGEAGELFF. Written as DNA, the CDR3 is TGTGCCAGCAGTTTAGCAGGAGAGGCCGGGGAGCTGTTTTTT.